One and the same sample provided the 10 T cell receptor beta chains below, sequenced in a study of blood T cell repertoires in COVID-19. Generated by immunoSEQ multiplex PCR, the TCRdb table keeps only in-frame clones and is missing some. The table records under 200,000 clones, more than 70% of them present only once. The sequencing input was PBMCs or T cells enriched from blood (not recorded which). All receptors come from a woman between 18 and 29 years old who had recovered from COVID-19.

The gene calls are TRBV27 and TRBJ1-5; D gene unclear. The CDR3 runs to 15 residues. CDR1 and CDR2 (germline): MNHEY, SMNVEV (reference sequence). The V gene lost 2 bases and the J gene lost 0 bases, with 8 bases spanning the gap. CDR3 nucleotides: TGTGCCAGCAGTTTACAGGAGGTTAGCAATCAGCCCCAGCATTTT. It is translated as CASSLQEVSNQPQHF.

The genes are TRBV7-2 and TRBJ1-5; D is possibly TRBD1 (6 bases). This CDR3 is built from 15 residues. Trimming shortened V by 5 bases and J by 6 bases, and 17 bases separated the two germline ends. Germline V gene lookup returns CDR1 SGHTA and CDR2 FQGNSA. CDR3 loop: CASSPGGRGGQPQHF. In nucleotides, the CDR3 is TGTGCCAGCAGCCCCGGTGGCAGGGGCGGTCAGCCCCAGCATTTT.

The gene calls are TRBV6-5 and TRBJ1-5; D ambiguous. Trimming left V 0 bases short and J 3 bases short, with 9 bases between. The CDR3 totals 15 residues. Germline CDR1 is MNHEY and CDR2 is SVGAGI. This CDR3 reads CASSYSVGDNQPQHF. The CDR3 DNA reads as TGTGCCAGCAGTTACTCGGTGGGAGACAATCAGCCCCAGCATTTT.

The rearrangement links TRBV9 to TRBJ2-2; maybe TRBD2 (6 bases). Germline CDR1 and CDR2: SGDLS and YYNGEE. Trimming pared 4 bases from V and 6 bases from J, leaving 16 bases between. This CDR3 region has 15 residues. CDR3: CASSPPEGPPGELFF. CDR3 DNA sequence: TGTGCCAGCAGCCCCCCGGAGGGACCCCCCGGGGAGCTGTTTTTT.

The rearrangement links TRBV7-9 to TRBJ1-2; 8 positions agree with TRBD1. This CDR3 spans 14 amino acids. Germline trimming cut 4 bases from V and 7 bases from J; bases unmatched to any gene: 8. The germline V gene encodes CDR1 SEHNR and CDR2 FQNEAQ (reference sequence). The CDR3 reads CASSSDRVQAGYTF. DNA for the CDR3: TGTGCCAGCAGCTCGGACAGGGTCCAAGCTGGCTACACCTTC.

This clone was recorded only once. The V call is TRBV18, the J call TRBJ2-7; 8 bases fit TRBD1. V trimming: 3 bases; J trimming: 4 bases; junction bases outside the gene matches: 5. Germline CDR1 is KGHSH and CDR2 is LQKENI. The CDR3 covers 14 residues. CDR3 sequence (DNA): TGTGCCAGCTCACCCGGGACAGGTCCTTACGAGCAGTACTTC. It translates to CASSPGTGPYEQYF.

The chain uses TRBV5-1 and TRBJ2-7; 9 nucleotides agree with TRBD2. Germline assignment: CDR1 SGHRS and CDR2 YFSETQ. The CDR3 covers 15 residues. The V gene end was trimmed by 4 bases and the J gene end by 6 bases; junction bases not matched to a gene: 11. CDR3 region: CASSPFSGGPREQYF. The CDR3 DNA follows: TGCGCCAGCAGCCCGTTTAGCGGGGGCCCCCGCGAGCAGTACTTC.

The chain is built from TRBV27 and TRBJ2-5; maybe TRBD1 (6 bases). Germline assignment: CDR1 MNHEY and CDR2 SMNVEV (reference sequence). CDR3 length equals 15 residues. V lost 5 bases and J lost 1, with 14 bases in between. The CDR3 coding sequence is TGTGCCAGCAGTCGGACAGAAGGTGTCCAAGAGACCCAGTACTTC. It codes for CASSRTEGVQETQYF.

The chain links TRBV19 to TRBJ2-7, with a tentative D call TRBD1 (5 bases). V dropped 5 bases and J dropped 2 bases, with 13 bases sitting between them. CDR1 and CDR2 (germline): LNHDA, SQIVND (reference sequence). CDR3 size: 14 residues. CDR3 nucleotides: TGTGCCAGTAGTGCACGGACGGACACCTACGAGCAGTACTTC. Translation gives CASSARTDTYEQYF.

The gene calls are TRBV5-1 and TRBJ1-1; D call uncertain. V lost 0 bases and J 4 bases, leaving 7 bases between the germline ends. This CDR3 is 13 amino acids long. Looked up from germline, CDR1 is SGHRS and CDR2 is YFSETQ. Here the CDR3 DNA reads TGCGCCAGCAGCTTGGGACTGGGCACTGAAGCTTTCTTT. Its protein product is CASSLGLGTEAFF.